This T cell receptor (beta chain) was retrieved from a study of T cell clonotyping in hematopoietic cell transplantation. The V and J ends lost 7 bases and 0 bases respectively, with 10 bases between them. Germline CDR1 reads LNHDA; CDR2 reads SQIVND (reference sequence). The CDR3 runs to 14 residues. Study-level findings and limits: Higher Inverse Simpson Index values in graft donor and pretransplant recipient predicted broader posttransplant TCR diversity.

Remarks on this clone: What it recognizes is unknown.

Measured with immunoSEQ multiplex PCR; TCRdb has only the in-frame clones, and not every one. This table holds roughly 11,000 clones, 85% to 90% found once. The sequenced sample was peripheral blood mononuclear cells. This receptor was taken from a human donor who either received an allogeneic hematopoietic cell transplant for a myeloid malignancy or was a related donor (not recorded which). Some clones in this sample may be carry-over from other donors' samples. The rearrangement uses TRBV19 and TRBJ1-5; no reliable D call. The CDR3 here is CASNSLDSNQPQHF. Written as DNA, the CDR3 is TGTGCCAGTAATAGTCTAGATAGCAATCAGCCCCAGCATTTT.